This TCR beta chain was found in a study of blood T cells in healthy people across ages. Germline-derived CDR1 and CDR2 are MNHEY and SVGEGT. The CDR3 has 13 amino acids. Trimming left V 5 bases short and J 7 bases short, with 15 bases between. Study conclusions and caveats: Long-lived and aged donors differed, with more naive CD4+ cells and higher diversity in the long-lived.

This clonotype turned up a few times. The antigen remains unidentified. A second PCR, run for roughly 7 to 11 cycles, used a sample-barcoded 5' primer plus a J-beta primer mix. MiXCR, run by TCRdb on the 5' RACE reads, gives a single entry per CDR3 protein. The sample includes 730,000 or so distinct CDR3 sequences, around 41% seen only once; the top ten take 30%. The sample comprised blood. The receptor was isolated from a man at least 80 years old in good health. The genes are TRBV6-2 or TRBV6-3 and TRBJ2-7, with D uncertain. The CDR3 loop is CASSQQAMGEQYF. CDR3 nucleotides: TGTGCCAGCAGTCAACAAGCCATGGGTGAGCAGTACTTC.